What follows are 31 T cell receptor beta chains derived from one specimen sequenced in a study of memory CD4+ T cells and cytomegalovirus serostatus. Single viable CD3+CD4+CD8-CD45RO+ cells were sorted as the memory CD4+ T cells. The method was immunoSEQ multiplex PCR; TCRdb's version includes in-frame clones alone and lacks a portion of them. The sample includes tens of thousands of clones, 80% to 85% seen only once; the top ten take roughly 1.5%. The specimen was memory CD4+ T cells from blood. All receptors derive from an adult in good health and CMV-seropositive.

The chain carries TRBV6-1 and TRBJ2-3; 11 nucleotides match TRBD1. Germline lookup yields CDR1 MNHNS and CDR2 SASEGT. J lost 5 bases, V lost 1 base, and 5 bases had no gene match. This CDR3 spans 16 amino acids. The CDR3 protein is CASSEGGTGGKDTQYF. The CDR3 region has the DNA TGTGCCAGCAGTGAAGGCGGGACAGGGGGGAAAGATACGCAGTATTTT.

This clone has a handful of counts. The V gene is TRBV6-1, the J gene TRBJ2-7; D unresolved. The V end was cut by 8 bases, the J end by 5 bases, with 10 bases between. The CDR3 runs to 11 residues. Germline CDR1 is MNHNS and CDR2 is SASEGT. DNA of the CDR3: TGTGCCAGCGGGCGATCTGACGAGCAGTACTTC. It specifies CASGRSDEQYF.

Comment on this clone: The sample has other DNA sequences that encode this CDR3 too. The rearrangement joins TRBV7-2 to TRBJ2-3; 7 bases agree with TRBD2. V lost 1 base and J lost 1; bases outside the gene matches: 2. This CDR3 comprises 15 residues. Looked up from germline, CDR1 is SGHTA and CDR2 is FQGNSA. The CDR3 protein is CASSLVAGGTDTQYF. The CDR3, as DNA: TGTGCCAGCAGCTTAGTAGCGGGCGGCACAGATACGCAGTATTTT. The whole variable domain, remainder taken from reference TRBV7-2 and TRBJ2-3, is GAGVSQSPSNKVTEKGKDVELRCDPISGHTALYWYRQSLGQGLEFLIYFQGNSAPDKSGLPSDRFSAERTGGSVSTLTIQRTQQEDSAVYLCASSLVAGGTDTQYFGPGTRLTVL.

The J gene is TRBJ1-6, the V gene TRBV19, with TRBD1 matching over 7 bases. Germline CDR1 is LNHDA and CDR2 is SQIVND (reference sequence). The CDR3 sequence is 14 residues long. Trimming removed 2 bases from V and 10 bases from J; junction bases left unmatched: 5. The CDR3, as DNA: TGTGCCAGTAGTATACTAGGGGGCGAATCACCCCTCCACTTT. It yields the protein CASSILGGESPLHF.

This chain uses TRBV5-1 with TRBJ2-5; 13 nucleotides align to TRBD2. Germline V gene lookup returns CDR1 SGHRS and CDR2 YFSETQ. With V trimmed by 4 bases and J by 2 bases, 8 bases remained unmatched. The CDR3 extends over 17 amino acids. In nucleotides, the CDR3 is TGCGCCAGCAGCCGCTGGACTAGCGGGAGAGAGCAAGAGACCCAGTACTTC. This encodes CASSRWTSGREQETQYF.

CDR3 sequence: CASTPQPVNTEAFF. As DNA, the CDR3 is TGTGCCAGCACCCCGCAGCCGGTGAACACTGAAGCTTTCTTT. The J gene is TRBJ1-1, the V gene TRBV11-2, with D unresolved. Trimming stripped 7 bases from V and 0 bases from J, with 12 bases between. CDR3 length: 14 residues. The germline V gene encodes CDR1 SGHAT and CDR2 FQNNGV.

The chain combines TRBV6-1 with TRBJ1-6; D call uncertain. Trimming left V 2 bases short and J 7 bases short, with 15 bases between. This CDR3 region has 16 residues. CDR1 and CDR2 from the germline V gene are MNHNS and SASEGT. This CDR3 is CASSERAAQKNSPLHF. The CDR3, as DNA: TGTGCCAGCAGTGAAAGGGCGGCCCAAAAGAATTCACCCCTCCACTTT.

This chain connects TRBV29-1 to TRBJ2-4; TRBD1 might be the D (5 bases). V lost 7 bases, J lost 0 bases, and 16 bases lay in between. CDR1 SQVTM and CDR2 ANQGSEA come from the germline V gene. The length of the CDR3 is 15 residues. CDR3 nucleotide sequence: TGCAGCGCGAGGTGGGGCGGTATAGCCAAAAACATTCAGTACTTC. This sequence encodes CSARWGGIAKNIQYF. Full variable domain (outside the CDR3, taken from reference TRBV29-1 and TRBJ2-4): SAVISQKPSRDICQRGTSLTIQCQVDSQVTMMFWYRQQPGQSLTLIATANQGSEATYESGFVIDKFPISRPNLTFSTLTVSNMSPEDSSIYLCSARWGGIAKNIQYFGAGTRLSVL.

The genes are TRBV4-3 and TRBJ2-2; tentatively, D is TRBD2 (7 bases). Germline CDR1 is LGHNA and CDR2 is YSLEER. The length of the CDR3 is 17 residues. Trimming left V 0 bases short and J 3 bases short, with 14 bases between. CDR3 residues: CASSQDPGGAYTGELFF. The DNA of the CDR3 is TGCGCCAGCAGCCAAGATCCGGGGGGCGCGTACACCGGGGAGCTGTTTTTT.

The CDR3 protein is CASSPGGASDTQYF. The CDR3 DNA is TGTGCCAGCAGCCCCGGGGGGGCCTCAGATACGCAGTATTTT. The chain employs TRBV7-2 and TRBJ2-3; TRBD2 matches at 8 bases. The CDR3 totals 14 residues. After removal of 5 bases from V and 4 bases from J, the junction contained 5 bases not matched to a gene. Germline V gene sequence: CDR1 SGHTA, CDR2 FQGNSA.

The rearrangement links TRBV9 to TRBJ2-5, with D tentatively TRBD2 (6 bases). CDR1 is SGDLS and CDR2 is YYNGEE in the germline V gene. The CDR3 contains 14 residues. Between the trimmed V and J ends, which lost 2 bases and 0 bases, there was a span of 8 bases. The DNA for the CDR3 is TGTGCCAGCAGCGTCGGGACTTACCAAGAGACCCAGTACTTC. It encodes CASSVGTYQETQYF.

In nucleotides, the CDR3 is TGTGCCATCAGTGTGGCAGGGGATTTTGCAGATACGCAGTATTTT. Encoded protein: CAISVAGDFADTQYF. The rearrangement uses TRBV10-3 and TRBJ2-3; a possible D gene is TRBD1 (6 bases). There are 15 residues in the CDR3. Germline V gene data show CDR1 as ENHRY and CDR2 as SYGVKD. V lost 4 bases, J lost 4 bases, and 15 bases lay in between.

The sample holds one count of this clone. V and J are TRBV7-9 and TRBJ2-3, with D maybe TRBD1 (6 bases). CDR1 SEHNR and CDR2 FQNEAQ come from the germline V gene (reference sequence). The CDR3 sequence is 16 residues long. V lost 5 bases, J lost 3 bases, and 18 bases lay in between. CDR3 sequence reads: CASSPPLLQGTDTQYF. The DNA for the CDR3 is TGTGCCAGCAGCCCCCCGCTCCTACAGGGAACAGATACGCAGTATTTT.

The chain links TRBV15 to TRBJ2-6; 7 bases map to TRBD1. Trimming cost V 0 bases and J 2 bases; bases outside gene matches: 7. The CDR3 loop spans 18 amino acids. Germline assignment: CDR1 LNHNV and CDR2 YYDKDF (reference sequence). In nucleotides, the CDR3 is TGTGCCACCAGCAGAGATTTGAGAGGGGGCGCTGGGGCCAACGTCCTGACTTTC. It encodes CATSRDLRGGAGANVLTF. Using reference TRBV15 and TRBJ2-6 for the parts outside the CDR3, the full variable domain is DAMVIQNPRYQVTQFGKPVTLSCSQTLNHNVMYWYQQKSSQAPKLLFHYYDKDFNNEADTPDNFQSRRPNTSFCFLDIRSPGLGDTAMYLCATSRDLRGGAGANVLTFGAGSRLTVL.

V usage is TRBV5-1 and J usage is TRBJ2-5; 12 bases map to TRBD2. Germline CDR1 reads SGHRS; CDR2 reads YFSETQ. Unmatched junction bases numbered 12, after V lost 4 bases and J lost 5 bases. CDR3 length: 17 amino acids. The CDR3 DNA sequence: TGCGCCAGCAGCACGGGACTAGCGGGTCTAAAAGGGGAGACCCAGTACTTC. This translates into CASSTGLAGLKGETQYF.

V usage is TRBV11-2 and J usage is TRBJ2-3; no reliable D call. Germline V lookup: CDR1 SGHAT, CDR2 FQNNGV. V lost 9 bases, J lost 1 base, and 11 bases lay in between. The CDR3 sequence is 13 residues long. The CDR3 sequence: CASGKWGTDTQYF. In DNA, the CDR3 is TGTGCCAGTGGGAAATGGGGCACAGATACGCAGTATTTT. The variable domain in full, completed from reference TRBV11-2 and TRBJ2-3, reads EAGVAQSPRYKIIEKRQSVAFWCNPISGHATLYWYQQILGQGPKLLIQFQNNGVVDDSQLPKDRFSAERLKGVDSTLKIQPAKLEDSAVYLCASGKWGTDTQYFGPGTRLTVL.

The rearrangement joins TRBV30 to TRBJ1-3; TRBD1 is a possible D gene (6 bases). The CDR3 runs to 15 residues. The V gene lost 4 bases and the J gene lost 4 bases, with 17 bases spanning the gap. CDR1 is GTSNPN and CDR2 is SVGIG in the germline V gene (reference sequence). The CDR3 loop is CAWTQVAGVGNTIYF. As DNA, the CDR3 is TGTGCCTGGACCCAAGTGGCAGGGGTGGGAAACACCATATATTTT.

This chain uses TRBV30 with TRBJ2-5; D ambiguous. Trimming shortened V by 4 bases and J by 9 bases, and 21 bases separated the two germline ends. The CDR3 covers 14 residues. CDR1 is GTSNPN, CDR2 SVGIG, per germline (reference sequence). The CDR3 sequence is CAWTKKAAPVAQYF. The CDR3 nucleotides read TGTGCCTGGACCAAGAAGGCGGCTCCGGTGGCCCAGTACTTC.

This clone appeared a few times. The chain couples TRBV9 to TRBJ2-1, with 8 positions matching TRBD2. The germline gives CDR1 SGDLS, CDR2 YYNGEE. Unmatched junction bases numbered 2, after V lost 0 bases and J lost 3 bases. The CDR3 covers 15 residues. The CDR3 DNA reads as TGTGCCAGCAGCGTAGCTAGCGGGCTCTACAATGAGCAGTTCTTC. Translation: CASSVASGLYNEQFF.

This clone was counted once. The chain uses TRBV9 and TRBJ2-7, with D perhaps TRBD1 (5 bases). Trimming removed 2 bases from V and 2 bases from J, with 17 bases in between. The germline V gene has CDR1 SGDLS and CDR2 YYNGEE. CDR3 length: 16 amino acids. The DNA for the CDR3 is TGTGCCAGCAGCGTGGGGCCCGACAGATCGACCTACGAGCAGTACTTC. Protein product: CASSVGPDRSTYEQYF.

The CDR3 DNA follows: TGTGCCAGTAGCACCGACAGGGGGCGAATCTGGTACGACACTGAAGCTTTCTTT. Residues: CASSTDRGRIWYDTEAFF. This chain joins TRBV19 and TRBJ1-1; 10 bases align to TRBD1. The CDR3 extends over 18 amino acids. V shed 6 bases, J shed 3 bases, and the junction held 16 bases outside the gene matches. Germline CDR1 LNHDA, CDR2 SQIVND (reference sequence). Using reference TRBV19 and TRBJ1-1 for the parts outside the CDR3, the full variable domain is DGGITQSPKYLFRKEGQNVTLSCEQNLNHDAMYWYRQDPGQGLRLIYYSQIVNDFQKGDIAEGYSVSREKKESFPLTVTSAQKNPTAFYLCASSTDRGRIWYDTEAFFGQGTRLTVV.

This CDR3 reads CASSLGGRDTDTQYF. Here the CDR3 DNA reads TGTGCCAGCAGCTTGGGTGGGAGGGACACAGATACGCAGTATTTT. The rearrangement links TRBV5-4 to TRBJ2-3, with 7 bases matching TRBD2. J lost 2 bases, V lost 0 bases, and 3 bases had no gene match. The CDR3 sequence is 15 residues long. Per germline, CDR1 SGHNT and CDR2 YYREEE (reference sequence).

The CDR3 loop reads CASSGGSGANVLTF. In nucleotides, the CDR3 is TGCGCCAGCAGTGGGGGATCTGGGGCCAACGTCCTGACTTTC. The chain is built from TRBV5-1 and TRBJ2-6, with D possibly being TRBD1 or TRBD2 (5 bases each). V was clipped by 5 bases and J by 1 base, with 7 bases between them. The CDR3 runs 14 residues. Germline loops: CDR1 SGHRS, CDR2 YFSETQ.

This rearrangement joins TRBV25-1 to TRBJ2-6, with a possible D match to TRBD1 (6 bases). The germline V and J ends were trimmed by 3 bases and 0 bases, with 12 bases remaining between them. Germline-derived CDR1 and CDR2 are MGHDK and SYGVNS. The CDR3 has 17 amino acids. CDR3 sequence (DNA): TGTGCCAGCAGTGAGGCAGGGGTCTTCTCTGGGGCCAACGTCCTGACTTTC. This sequence encodes CASSEAGVFSGANVLTF. The full variable domain, completed using reference TRBV25-1 and TRBJ2-6, is EADIYQTPRYLVIGTGKKITLECSQTMGHDKMYWYQQDPGMELHLIHYSYGVNSTEKGDLSSESTVSRIRTEHFPLTLESARPSHTSQYLCASSEAGVFSGANVLTFGAGSRLTVL.

V is TRBV2 and J is TRBJ2-2; 10 nucleotides line up with TRBD1. Germline V lookup: CDR1 SNHLY, CDR2 FYNNEI. The CDR3 has 17 residues. J was trimmed by 8 bases and V by 8 bases; bases with no gene match: 17. The CDR3 DNA follows: TGTGCCAGCCAGAAAGGGGGACAGGGGAAGATATCGGGGGAGCTGTTTTTT. Amino acid sequence: CASQKGGQGKISGELFF.

The chain has TRBV18 and TRBJ1-1; TRBD1 agrees at 7 bases. CDR3 length equals 13 residues. In germline, CDR1 is KGHSH, CDR2 LQKENI. With V trimmed by 6 bases and J by 5 bases, 6 bases remained unmatched. The CDR3 is CASSPGQQTEAFF. Written as DNA, the CDR3 is TGTGCCAGCTCCCCGGGACAGCAAACTGAAGCTTTCTTT.

This clone was seen a handful of times. The chain employs TRBV7-3 and TRBJ2-1, with D perhaps being TRBD1 or TRBD2 (7 bases each). CDR1 and CDR2 from the germline V gene are SGHTA and FQGTGA. V was clipped by 5 bases and J by 3 bases, with 14 bases between them. The CDR3 totals 15 residues. CDR3 sequence: CASSPGGEFYNEQFF. The CDR3, as DNA: TGTGCCAGCAGCCCAGGGGGGGAATTCTACAATGAGCAGTTCTTC.

The chain joins TRBV19 to TRBJ2-3; D is perhaps TRBD2 (5 bases). The CDR3 contains 14 residues. The germline V and J ends were trimmed by 3 bases and 1 base, with 8 bases remaining between them. Germline V lookup: CDR1 LNHDA, CDR2 SQIVND (reference sequence). CDR3 amino acids: CASSITGGTDTQYF. Here the CDR3 DNA reads TGTGCCAGTAGTATCACCGGGGGCACAGATACGCAGTATTTT.

The chain is built from TRBV18 and TRBJ1-4; no reliable D call. The germline V gene encodes CDR1 KGHSH and CDR2 LQKENI. The CDR3 length is 14 residues. V lost 1 base, J lost 4 bases, and 7 bases lay in between. The CDR3 loop reads CASSPLGINEKLFF. CDR3 nucleotides: TGTGCCAGCTCACCACTTGGTATTAATGAAAAACTGTTTTTT.

The V call is TRBV19, the J call TRBJ1-2, with 9 nucleotides matching TRBD1. J lost 2 bases, V lost 7 bases, and 8 bases had no gene match. Germline V gene lookup returns CDR1 LNHDA and CDR2 SQIVND (reference sequence). The CDR3 is 15 amino acids. The CDR3 DNA sequence: TGTGCCAGTACCCCGGACAGGGGACTGAACTATGGCTACACCTTC. Its protein product is CASTPDRGLNYGYTF.

In this sample, this clone turned up a few times. The rearrangement uses TRBV29-1 and TRBJ2-5, with D unclear. Germline V gene lookup returns CDR1 SQVTM and CDR2 ANQGSEA. V shed 4 bases and J shed 7 bases, with 10 bases lying between them. The CDR3 length is 11 residues. In nucleotides, the CDR3 is TGCAGCGTTGCACTTTCGGGGACCCAGTACTTC. Its protein product is CSVALSGTQYF.